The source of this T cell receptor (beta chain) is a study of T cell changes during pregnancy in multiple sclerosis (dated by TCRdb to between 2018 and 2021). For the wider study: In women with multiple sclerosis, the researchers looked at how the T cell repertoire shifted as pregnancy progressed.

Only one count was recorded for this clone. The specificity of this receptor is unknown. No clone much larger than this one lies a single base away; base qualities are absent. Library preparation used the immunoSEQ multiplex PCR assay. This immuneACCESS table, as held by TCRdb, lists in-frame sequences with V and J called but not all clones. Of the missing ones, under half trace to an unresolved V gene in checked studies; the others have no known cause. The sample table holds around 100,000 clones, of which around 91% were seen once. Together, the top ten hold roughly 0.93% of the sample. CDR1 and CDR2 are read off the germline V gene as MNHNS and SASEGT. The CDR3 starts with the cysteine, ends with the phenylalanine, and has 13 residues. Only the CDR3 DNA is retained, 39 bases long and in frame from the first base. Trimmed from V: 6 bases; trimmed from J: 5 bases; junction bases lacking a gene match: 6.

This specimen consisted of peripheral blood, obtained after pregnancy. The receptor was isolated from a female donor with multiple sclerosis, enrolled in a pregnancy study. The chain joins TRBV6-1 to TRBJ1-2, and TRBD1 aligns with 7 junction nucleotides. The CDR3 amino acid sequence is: CASSRDREYGYTF. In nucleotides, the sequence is TGTGCCAGCAGCCGAGACAGGGAGTATGGCTACACCTTC.